This T cell receptor (beta chain) was recorded in a study of CD8 T cells in Susac syndrome. An input of 0.5 to 1 ug of RNA was subjected to reverse transcription using random hexamers. Amplification of TCR beta CDR3 spanned 54 Vbeta and 13 Jbeta via immunoSEQ multiplex PCR. TCRdb itself ran the immunoSEQ multiplex PCR reads through MiXCR, one entry per CDR3 protein. Of 150,000 to 200,000 distinct CDR3 sequences detected, just under 95% appear once; the ten largest clones hold about 0.13%. The CDR3 runs 14 residues. The V end lost 3 bases, the J end lost 5 bases, and 14 bases lay between the germline ends. Germline-derived CDR1 and CDR2 are SEHNR and FQNEAQ (reference sequence).

The receptor's source is a human donor in good health. The chain carries TRBV7-9 and TRBJ2-7; perhaps TRBD2 as D (5 bases). The sequenced sample consisted of CD4+ T cells from PBMCs. CDR3 DNA sequence: TGTGCCAGCAGCTTCCGGGGTTCGTTCGACGAGCAGTACTTC. This codes for CASSFRGSFDEQYF. Full variable domain (outside the CDR3, taken from reference TRBV7-9 and TRBJ2-7): DTGVSQNPRHKITKRGQNVTFRCDPISEHNRLYWYRQTLGQGPEFLTYFQNEAQLEKSRLLSDRFSAERPKGSFSTLEIQRTEQGDSAMYLCASSFRGSFDEQYFGPGTRLTVT.